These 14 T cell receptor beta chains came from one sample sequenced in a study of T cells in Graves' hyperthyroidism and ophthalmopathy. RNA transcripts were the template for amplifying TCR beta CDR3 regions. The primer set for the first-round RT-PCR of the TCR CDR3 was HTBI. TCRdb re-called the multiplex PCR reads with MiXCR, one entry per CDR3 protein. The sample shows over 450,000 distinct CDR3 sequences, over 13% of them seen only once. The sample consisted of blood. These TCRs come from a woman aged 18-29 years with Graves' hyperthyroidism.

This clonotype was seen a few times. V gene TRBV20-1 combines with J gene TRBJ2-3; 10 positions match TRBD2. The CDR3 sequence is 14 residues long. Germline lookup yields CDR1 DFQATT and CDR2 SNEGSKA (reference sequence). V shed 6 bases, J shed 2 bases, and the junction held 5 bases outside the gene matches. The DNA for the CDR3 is TGCAGTGCAGAGGGGACTAGCGCCACAGATACGCAGTATTTT. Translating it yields CSAEGTSATDTQYF.

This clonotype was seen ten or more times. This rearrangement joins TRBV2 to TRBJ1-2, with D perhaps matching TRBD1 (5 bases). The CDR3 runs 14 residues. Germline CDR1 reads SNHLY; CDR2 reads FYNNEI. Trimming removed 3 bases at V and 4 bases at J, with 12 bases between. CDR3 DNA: TGTGCCAGCAGTGAGTCCCGACAGCTCTATGGCTACACCTTC. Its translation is CASSESRQLYGYTF. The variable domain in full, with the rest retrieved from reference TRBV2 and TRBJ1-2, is EPEVTQTPSHQVTQMGQEVILRCVPISNHLYFYWYRQILGQKVEFLVSFYNNEISEKSEIFDDQFSVERPDGSNFTLKIRSTKLEDSAMYFCASSESRQLYGYTFGSGTRLTVV.

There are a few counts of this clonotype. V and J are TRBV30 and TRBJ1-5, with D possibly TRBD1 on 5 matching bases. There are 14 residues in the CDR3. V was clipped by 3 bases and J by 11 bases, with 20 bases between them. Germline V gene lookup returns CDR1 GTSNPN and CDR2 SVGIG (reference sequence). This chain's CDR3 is CAWSPDYLGGAQHF. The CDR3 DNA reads TGTGCCTGGAGCCCCGACTACCTCGGGGGGGCCCAGCATTTT.

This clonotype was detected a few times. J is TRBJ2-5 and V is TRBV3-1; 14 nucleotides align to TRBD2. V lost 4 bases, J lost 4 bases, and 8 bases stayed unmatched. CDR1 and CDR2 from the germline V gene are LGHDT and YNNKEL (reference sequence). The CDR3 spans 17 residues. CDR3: CASSPPGTSGSGETQYF. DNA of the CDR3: TGTGCCAGCAGCCCACCTGGGACTAGCGGGAGTGGAGAGACCCAGTACTTC.

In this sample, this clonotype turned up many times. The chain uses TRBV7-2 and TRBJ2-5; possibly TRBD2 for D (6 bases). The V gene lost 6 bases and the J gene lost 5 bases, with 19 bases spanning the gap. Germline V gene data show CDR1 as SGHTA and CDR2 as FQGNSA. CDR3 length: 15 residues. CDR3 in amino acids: CASSHAARELETQYF. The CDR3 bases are TGTGCCAGCAGTCACGCCGCCCGGGAGTTGGAGACCCAGTACTTC.

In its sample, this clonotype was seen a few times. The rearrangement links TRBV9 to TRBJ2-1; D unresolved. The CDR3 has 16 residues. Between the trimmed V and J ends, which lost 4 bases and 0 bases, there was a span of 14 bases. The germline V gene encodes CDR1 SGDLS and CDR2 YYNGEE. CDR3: CASSFRKDNSYNEQFF. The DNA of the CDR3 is TGTGCCAGCAGCTTCCGGAAGGATAACTCCTACAATGAGCAGTTCTTC. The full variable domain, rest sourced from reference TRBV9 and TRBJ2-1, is DSGVTQTPKHLITATGQRVTLRCSPRSGDLSVYWYQQSLDQGLQFLIQYYNGEERAKGNILERFSAQQFPDLHSELNLSSLELGDSALYFCASSFRKDNSYNEQFFGPGTRLTVL.

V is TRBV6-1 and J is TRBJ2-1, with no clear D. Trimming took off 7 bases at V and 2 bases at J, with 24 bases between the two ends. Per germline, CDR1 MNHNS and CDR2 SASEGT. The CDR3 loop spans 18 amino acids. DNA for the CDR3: TGTGCCAGCATTGCGGAACAAACCGGGTCGGTGGCCTACAATGAGCAGTTCTTC. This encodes CASIAEQTGSVAYNEQFF.

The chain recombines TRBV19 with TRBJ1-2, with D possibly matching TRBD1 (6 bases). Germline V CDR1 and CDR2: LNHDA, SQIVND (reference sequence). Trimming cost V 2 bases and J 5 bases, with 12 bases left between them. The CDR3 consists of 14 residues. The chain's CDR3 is CASSISGTHYGYTF. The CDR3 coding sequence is TGTGCCAGTAGTATATCCGGGACACATTATGGCTACACCTTC.

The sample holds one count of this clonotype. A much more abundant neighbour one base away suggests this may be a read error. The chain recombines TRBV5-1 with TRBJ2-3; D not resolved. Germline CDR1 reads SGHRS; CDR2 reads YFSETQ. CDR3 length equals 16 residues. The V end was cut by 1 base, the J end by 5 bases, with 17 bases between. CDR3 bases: TGCGCCAGCAGCTTGAGGCAGGCCAGCTTCATAGATACGCAGTATTTT. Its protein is CASSLRQASFIDTQYF.

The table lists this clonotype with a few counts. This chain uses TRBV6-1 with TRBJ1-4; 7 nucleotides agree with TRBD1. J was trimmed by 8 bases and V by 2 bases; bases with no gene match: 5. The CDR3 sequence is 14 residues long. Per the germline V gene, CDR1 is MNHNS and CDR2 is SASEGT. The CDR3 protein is CASSEFRTGEKLFF. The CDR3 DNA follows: TGTGCCAGCAGTGAATTTCGGACAGGCGAAAAACTGTTTTTT.

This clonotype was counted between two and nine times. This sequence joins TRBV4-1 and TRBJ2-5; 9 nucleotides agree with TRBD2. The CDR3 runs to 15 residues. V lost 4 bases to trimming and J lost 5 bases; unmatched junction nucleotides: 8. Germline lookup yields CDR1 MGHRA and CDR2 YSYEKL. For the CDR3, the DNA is TGCGCCAGCAGCCCTGAAGGGACTAGCTGGGAGACCCAGTACTTC. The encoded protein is CASSPEGTSWETQYF.

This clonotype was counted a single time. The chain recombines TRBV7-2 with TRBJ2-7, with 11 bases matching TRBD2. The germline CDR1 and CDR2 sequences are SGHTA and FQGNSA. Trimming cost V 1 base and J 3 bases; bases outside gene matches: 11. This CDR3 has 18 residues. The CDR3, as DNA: TGTGCCAGCAGCTTAGGGTACAGGATGGGGACTAGCGGCTACGAGCAGTACTTC. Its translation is CASSLGYRMGTSGYEQYF.

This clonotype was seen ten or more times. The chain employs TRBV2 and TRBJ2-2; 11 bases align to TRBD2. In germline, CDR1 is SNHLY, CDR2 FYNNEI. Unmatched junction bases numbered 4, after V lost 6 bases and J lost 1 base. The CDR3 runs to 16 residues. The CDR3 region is CASSAGTSGNTGELFF. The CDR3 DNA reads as TGTGCCAGCAGCGCAGGGACTAGCGGGAACACCGGGGAGCTGTTTTTT.

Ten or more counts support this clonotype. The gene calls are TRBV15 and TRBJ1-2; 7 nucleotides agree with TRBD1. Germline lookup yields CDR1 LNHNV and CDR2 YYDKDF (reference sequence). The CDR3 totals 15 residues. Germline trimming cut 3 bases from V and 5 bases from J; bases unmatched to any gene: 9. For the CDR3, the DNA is TGTGCCACCAGCAGTGATCACAGGGGTTATTATGGCTACACCTTC. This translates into CATSSDHRGYYGYTF. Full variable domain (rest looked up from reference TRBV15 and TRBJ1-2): DAMVIQNPRYQVTQFGKPVTLSCSQTLNHNVMYWYQQKSSQAPKLLFHYYDKDFNNEADTPDNFQSRRPNTSFCFLDIRSPGLGDTAMYLCATSSDHRGYYGYTFGSGTRLTVV.